The sequence of this TCR beta chain was determined in a study of STAT5B mutations in CD4+ large granular lymphocyte leukemia. Findings and caveats of the study: TRBV06-family usage was enriched in top patient clones (8/27) versus controls (2/35).

Germline values: CDR1 SQVTM, CDR2 ANQGSEA. The CDR3 is made up of 16 amino acids. Trimming removed 0 bases from V and 4 bases from J, with 18 bases in between. This clone was observed a handful of times. Its matching antigen is unknown. The method was immunoSEQ multiplex PCR; TCRdb's version includes in-frame clones alone and lacks a portion of them. The sample carries 7,400 or so clones, approximately 83% recorded once. Sequencing used PBMCs. The V gene is TRBV29-1, the J gene TRBJ1-2; D possibly corresponds to TRBD1 (5 bases). The clonotype was recovered from a woman aged 55-70 years with CD4+ T-cell large granular lymphocyte leukemia. The DNA of the CDR3 is TGCAGCGTTGAAGATCATGGTCCCAGGGATCCCTATGGCTACACCTTC. This sequence encodes CSVEDHGPRDPYGYTF.